These 13 T cell receptor beta chains were sequenced from one sample in a study of T cell responses to AZD1222 COVID-19 vaccine. Measured with immunoSEQ multiplex PCR; TCRdb has only the in-frame clones, and not every one. The table includes 85,000 to 95,000 clones, 85% to 90% detected once. Specimen: peripheral blood, collected on day 0 of AZD1222 vaccination. The receptors originated from an adult in good health.

This clone is labeled medium-sized. The V and J genes are TRBV7-9 and TRBJ2-3, with 9 nucleotides matching TRBD1. The V gene's germline CDR1 is SEHNR and CDR2 FQNEAQ (reference sequence). J lost 5 bases, V lost 4 bases, and 10 bases had no gene match. The CDR3 runs to 16 residues. CDR3 sequence (DNA): TGTGCCAGCAGCTGGGACAGGGCGGCCGAGATAGATACGCAGTATTTT. Its translation: CASSWDRAAEIDTQYF.

This sequence joins TRBV15 and TRBJ1-5; D may be TRBD1 (6 bases). V dropped 2 bases and J dropped 6 bases, with 17 bases sitting between them. In germline, CDR1 is LNHNV, CDR2 YYDKDF (reference sequence). The length of the CDR3 is 16 residues. The CDR3 sequence: CATSRSFWRGTQPQHF. CDR3 sequence (DNA): TGTGCCACCAGCAGATCCTTCTGGAGGGGGACTCAGCCCCAGCATTTT.

The V gene is TRBV7-2, the J gene TRBJ1-5; D is unresolved. The CDR3 covers 13 residues. Germline CDR1 reads SGHTA; CDR2 reads FQGNSA. Trimming took off 5 bases at V and 6 bases at J, with 11 bases between the two ends. CDR3: CASSEGWGQPQHF. For the CDR3, the DNA is TGTGCCAGCAGCGAAGGGTGGGGTCAGCCCCAGCATTTT.

CDR3 residues: CASSPTVTNEKLFF. The DNA for the CDR3 is TGTGCCAGCTCACCGACAGTGACCAATGAAAAACTGTTTTTT. V and J are TRBV18 and TRBJ1-4, with D possibly matching TRBD1 (5 bases). Germline-derived CDR1 and CDR2 are KGHSH and LQKENI. The germline V and J ends were trimmed by 3 bases and 5 bases, with 10 bases remaining between them. This CDR3 is 14 amino acids long.

This chain links TRBV19 with TRBJ2-1; D not certain. Looked up from germline, CDR1 is LNHDA and CDR2 is SQIVND (reference sequence). The CDR3 has 13 residues. Trimming shortened V by 0 bases and J by 7 bases, and 7 bases separated the two germline ends. CDR3 in DNA: TGTGCCAGTAGTATAGAAGGCTGGAATGAGCAGTTCTTC. Its protein product is CASSIEGWNEQFF.

The chain couples TRBV27 to TRBJ1-4, with D unresolved. This CDR3 is 17 amino acids long. The germline V gene encodes CDR1 MNHEY and CDR2 SMNVEV (reference sequence). The ends were cut back, 1 base at V and 0 bases at J, with 12 bases in the middle. CDR3 nucleotides: TGTGCCAGCAGTTTATTTGGGGTTAGGGCAACTAATGAAAAACTGTTTTTT. It translates to CASSLFGVRATNEKLFF.

This clone was detected a few times. Here the CDR3 DNA reads TGCGCCAGCAGCTTTCAGAGCTCTGGAAACACCATATATTTT. Its translation: CASSFQSSGNTIYF. This chain joins TRBV5-1 and TRBJ1-3; no definite D call. CDR1 and CDR2 (germline): SGHRS, YFSETQ. V was clipped by 2 bases and J by 0 bases, with 6 bases between them. CDR3 length: 14 residues.

The rearrangement joins TRBV30 to TRBJ1-5; 8 nucleotides match TRBD1. V lost 2 bases and J lost 6; bases outside the gene matches: 6. The germline gives CDR1 GTSNPN, CDR2 SVGIG (reference sequence). The CDR3 is 14 residues long. Here the CDR3 DNA reads TGTGCCTGGAGTACTTACAGGGGGAGTCAGCCCCAGCATTTT. Protein sequence: CAWSTYRGSQPQHF.

The chain has TRBV4-3 and TRBJ1-3, with D perhaps TRBD1 (6 bases). The CDR3 spans 16 residues. The V end lost 0 bases, the J end lost 0 bases, and 9 bases lay between the germline ends. CDR1 and CDR2 (germline): LGHNA, YSLEER. CDR3 nucleotides: TGCGCCAGCAGCCAAGACAGGGGAAACTCTGGAAACACCATATATTTT. The encoded protein is CASSQDRGNSGNTIYF.

The gene calls are TRBV6-5 and TRBJ2-3, with 11 nucleotides matching TRBD2. Germline CDR1 MNHEY, CDR2 SVGAGI. The CDR3 spans 15 residues. V shed 6 bases and J 4 bases; nucleotides not matched to a gene: 6. CDR3 amino acids: CASSLLAGAADTQYF. DNA of the CDR3: TGTGCCAGCAGCCTACTAGCGGGGGCCGCAGATACGCAGTATTTT.

This sequence joins TRBV2 and TRBJ2-5; D is possibly TRBD2 (5 bases). Trimming stripped 6 bases from V and 2 bases from J, with 7 bases between. CDR3 length equals 12 residues. The V gene's germline CDR1 is SNHLY and CDR2 FYNNEI. Here the CDR3 reads CASRLDQETQYF. The DNA for the CDR3 is TGTGCCAGCAGACTAGATCAAGAGACCCAGTACTTC.

The chain carries TRBV5-1 and TRBJ1-1; D uncertain. The germline gives CDR1 SGHRS, CDR2 YFSETQ. V was trimmed by 5 bases and J by 1 base, leaving 9 bases between them. This CDR3 has 13 residues. CDR3 amino acids: CASSWAPNTEAFF. The CDR3 DNA sequence: TGCGCCAGCAGTTGGGCCCCGAACACTGAAGCTTTCTTT.

The chain combines TRBV27 with TRBJ2-3, with TRBD2 matching over 7 bases. The CDR3 runs 12 residues. Per the germline V gene, CDR1 is MNHEY and CDR2 is SMNVEV (reference sequence). Trimming at V came to 2 bases and at J to 9 bases, leaving 2 bases not matched to a gene. CDR3 DNA sequence: TGTGCCAGCAGTTTAGGGCGGGGGACGCAGTATTTT. The encoded protein is CASSLGRGTQYF.